This TCR beta chain was recorded in a study of post-analysis software for immune sequencing data. Looking at the study overall: The disease courses spanned relapsing-remitting, secondary progressive and progressive-relapsing forms of multiple sclerosis. Study-wide results and caveats: There was significantly lower normalized Chao1 diversity in multiple sclerosis patients than in controls. The authors found that F measure strongly co-clustered same-batch samples. Roughly 5 TRBV segments occurring more often in patients than controls included TRBV5-6, TRBV5-1 and TRBV20-1.

This CDR3 has 12 residues. V was cut by 6 bases and J by 5 bases, with 10 bases left in between. cDNA libraries of TCR beta carried unique molecular identifiers. T cells, roughly 0.85 to 10 million of them, yielded some 500,000 cDNA molecules. A single record per CDR3 protein comes from TCRdb applying MiXCR to the PCR reads. The sample holds about 760,000 distinct CDR3 sequences, 30% seen once. A few counts support this clonotype. The antigen remains unidentified. The chain employs TRBV12-3 or TRBV12-4 and TRBJ2-5, with D unclear. What was sequenced was blood. This clonotype was obtained from a girl between 10 and 17 years old with multiple sclerosis. This CDR3 is CASSRPPETQYF. The CDR3 DNA reads TGTGCCAGCAGCCGCCCCCCGGAGACCCAGTACTTC.